This is a list of T cell receptor beta chains from one sample in a study of T cell changes during pregnancy in multiple sclerosis. Method: immunoSEQ multiplex PCR; TCRdb's copy keeps in-frame clones and lacks some. The repertoire consists of 40,000 to 60,000 clones, with around 94% occurring once and the leading ten covering approximately 0.61%. Sequences were derived from CD4+ T cells from peripheral blood mononuclear cells, sampled in the third trimester of pregnancy. These receptors came from a female donor with multiple sclerosis, enrolled in a pregnancy study. The conserved cysteine and the conserved F or W are not part of the CDR3 here. The size field is filled for only some rows; it gives once, few, many or a size class.

>NA|TRBJ2-7|TRBV10-3
AISESTSAASYEQY
>NA|TRBJ2-6|TRBV6-5
ASSIVSGANVLT
>NA|TRBJ2-5|TRBV2
ASSFQRDVKAQETQY
>once|TRBJ2-5|TRBV5-4
ASSLPPGLAGETQY
>NA|TRBJ2-7|TRBV14
ASSQARPPYEQY
>NA|TRBJ2-7|TRBV5-1
ASSISLTYEQY
>NA|TRBJ1-5|TRBV7-9
ASSLGRGADSNQPQH
>NA|TRBJ1-1|TRBV15
ATSRARETEAF
>NA|TRBJ1-3|TRBV5-1
ASSMGQPISGNTIY
>NA|TRBJ1-1|TRBV12-5
ASGRDRDPEAF
>NA|TRBJ2-3|TRBV5-1
ASSLPTGGGRARLDTQY
>NA|TRBJ2-3|TRBV19
ASSTTDTQY
>NA|TRBJ2-1|TRBV9
ASSVYSGNEQF
>NA|TRBJ2-1|TRBV7-9
ASSPGGLAGDGNEQF